These T cell receptor beta chains were read from a single sample in a study of T-cell reconstitution after alpha-beta-depleted transplantation in children. TCRdb redid the calling of the PCR reads with MiXCR, one entry per CDR3 protein. The sample lists 15,000 to 20,000 distinct CDR3 sequences, around 12% occurring once. The material was PBMCs, mostly from graft donor cells, obtained 180 days after TCRalphabeta/CD19-depleted stem cell transplant. These TCRs come from a boy under two years old who had a stem cell transplant for Wiskott-Aldrich syndrome, so the T cells may come from the graft donor. Each CDR3 is given without its conserved first and last residue.

v_call	j_call	cdr3_aa
TRBV7-2	TRBJ2-1	ASSLVAEQF
TRBV11-2	TRBJ2-7	ASSFSRAGGYEQY
TRBV20-1	TRBJ1-3	SAKDRAGNTIY
TRBV6-4	TRBJ2-3	ASSECLAGRNTQY
TRBV30	TRBJ1-2	ACQSTFNYGYT
TRBV7-9	TRBJ1-4	ASRRGQNEKLF
TRBV20-1	TRBJ2-6	SARAGWGSGANVLT
TRBV18	TRBJ2-3	ASSPVQAGATDTQY
TRBV20-1	TRBJ2-7	SSFPSGSLYEQY
TRBV9	TRBJ1-4	ASSTGPGYEKLF
TRBV28	TRBJ2-6	ASRAGGMRSRANVLT
TRBV29-1	TRBJ2-7	SVLAATYSYEQY
TRBV10-3	TRBJ2-7	AIRGTSSYEQY
TRBV15	TRBJ1-2	ATRGGGRGPYGYT
TRBV9	TRBJ1-2	ASSDYRGFGYGYT
TRBV9	TRBJ1-1	ASSVVPGLTGVNTEAF
TRBV27	TRBJ1-6	ASSPKGQANSPLH
TRBV28	TRBJ2-1	ASSPGGTYNEQF
TRBV10-3	TRBJ1-5	AIGDRGEGNQPQH
TRBV5-1	TRBJ2-7	ASSVGGAYEQY
TRBV4-1	TRBJ2-7	ASSQDRAGVSYEQY
TRBV4-1	TRBJ2-4	ASRETHLAKNIQY
TRBV3-1	TRBJ2-2	ASSPTGARATGELF
TRBV3-1	TRBJ2-7	ASAFGGLEQY
TRBV6-1	TRBJ2-3	ASFHSGSTDTQY
TRBV7-9	TRBJ2-1	ASSEDRGSYNEQF
TRBV1	TRBJ2-7	TSSQDLEEQY
TRBV18	TRBJ2-1	ASSPIQLAGEHEQF
TRBV20-1	TRBJ1-5	SARGVGLGNQPQH
TRBV30	TRBJ2-1	AWSALMNEQF
TRBV5-1	TRBJ1-3	ASSHGTENSGNTIY
TRBV10-3	TRBJ1-2	ATGTGGASNYGYT
TRBV12-3/TRBV12-4	TRBJ2-7	ASSAGHLGSYEQY
TRBV20-1	TRBJ2-1	SARRTGRSSYNEQF
TRBV24-1	TRBJ2-6	ATSEGGANVLT
TRBV12-3/TRBV12-4	TRBJ2-2	ASSTLRVGSRELF
TRBV20-1	TRBJ2-3	SAPKFGADRQERGTDTQY
TRBV5-8	TRBJ2-7	ASKAEQY
TRBV20-1	TRBJ2-3	SAGDASLAGGFTDTQY
TRBV9	TRBJ2-3	ASSAGQGTDTQY
TRBV6-4	TRBJ2-3	ASSDIVETSTDTQY
TRBV20-1	TRBJ2-5	SATAGQETQY
TRBV7-9	TRBJ1-3	ASSLLSAGARNTIY
TRBV9	TRBJ1-1	ASSRDGNTEAF
TRBV3-1	TRBJ2-7	ASSHQFSGEQY
TRBV11-2	TRBJ1-1	ASSPDRDSEAF
TRBV5-4	TRBJ1-2	ASLAGPAANYGYT
TRBV6-1	TRBJ1-6	ASSEFGINSPLH
TRBV7-9	TRBJ1-2	ASSPEKTGLNGYT
TRBV20-1	TRBJ1-1	SAGGGEAF
TRBV6-5	TRBJ1-1	ASSYLTLATEAF
TRBV5-1	TRBJ2-7	ASSLDPNPYEQY